The present T cell receptor beta chain was sequenced within a study of radiation and T cells in renal cell carcinoma. Regarding the study as a whole: Pretreatment tumor biopsies were lacking, so baseline clonotypes are unknown.

Data came from immunoSEQ multiplex PCR; TCRdb stores just in-frame clones and leaves some out. Of tens of thousands of clones in the sample, less than 85% are singletons; the top ten hold around 28%. Details on this clone: Its antigen is unidentified.

Time point indicated: blood 2 weeks post-SBRT. Treatment reported: 15 Gy SBRT to primary tumor, nephrectomy 4 weeks later. Radiation-treated patients gave blood at baseline, week 2 and week 4. Germline V gene data show CDR1 as KGHSH and CDR2 as LQKENI. V gave up 0 bases and J gave up 6 bases, with 8 bases separating them. The CDR3 runs 14 residues. This TCR came from a woman in her sixties or seventies with renal cell carcinoma. The V call is TRBV18, the J call TRBJ1-4; D remains ambiguous. The input for sequencing was blood, taken from a patient whose treatment included radiotherapy and nephrectomy. In nucleotides, the CDR3 is TGTGCCAGCTCACCACCGGACTTAGATGAAAAACTGTTTTTT. Its protein is CASSPPDLDEKLFF.